This record covers a single T cell receptor (beta chain). The sample comes from a study of control samples from healthy donors and cancer patients. Germline lookup yields CDR1 MNHEY and CDR2 SMNVEV (reference sequence). The CDR3 loop spans 17 amino acids. Trimming cost V 6 bases and J 4 bases, with 23 bases left between them. Profiling relied on immunoSEQ multiplex PCR, and the TCRdb table lists in-frame clones only, not all of them. Of some 120,000 clones detected, 75% to 90% appear once; the ten largest clones hold around 1.2%. V and J are TRBV27 and TRBJ2-3; possible D gene TRBD1, 5 bases. The receptor comes from a woman between 50 and 59 years old with colorectal cancer. The sequenced sample was PBMCs. The CDR3 region has the DNA TGTGCCAGCAGAGGCCCAGGTGTACAGGCAATGGCAGATACGCAGTATTTT. Its protein is CASRGPGVQAMADTQYF.